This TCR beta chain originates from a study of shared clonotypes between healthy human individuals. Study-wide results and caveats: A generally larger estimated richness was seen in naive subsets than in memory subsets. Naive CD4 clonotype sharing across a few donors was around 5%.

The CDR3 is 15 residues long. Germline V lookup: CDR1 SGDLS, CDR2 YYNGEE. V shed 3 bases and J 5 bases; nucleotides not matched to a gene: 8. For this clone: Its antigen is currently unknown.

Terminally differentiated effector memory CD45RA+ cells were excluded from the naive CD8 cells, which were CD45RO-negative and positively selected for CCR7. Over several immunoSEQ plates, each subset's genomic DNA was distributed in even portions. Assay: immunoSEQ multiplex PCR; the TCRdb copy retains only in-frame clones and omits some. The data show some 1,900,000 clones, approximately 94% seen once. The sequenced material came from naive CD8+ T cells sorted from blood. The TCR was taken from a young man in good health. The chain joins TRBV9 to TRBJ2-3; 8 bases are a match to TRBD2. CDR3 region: CASSASGLVKDTQYF. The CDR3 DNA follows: TGTGCCAGCAGCGCCTCGGGACTAGTCAAAGATACGCAGTATTTT.